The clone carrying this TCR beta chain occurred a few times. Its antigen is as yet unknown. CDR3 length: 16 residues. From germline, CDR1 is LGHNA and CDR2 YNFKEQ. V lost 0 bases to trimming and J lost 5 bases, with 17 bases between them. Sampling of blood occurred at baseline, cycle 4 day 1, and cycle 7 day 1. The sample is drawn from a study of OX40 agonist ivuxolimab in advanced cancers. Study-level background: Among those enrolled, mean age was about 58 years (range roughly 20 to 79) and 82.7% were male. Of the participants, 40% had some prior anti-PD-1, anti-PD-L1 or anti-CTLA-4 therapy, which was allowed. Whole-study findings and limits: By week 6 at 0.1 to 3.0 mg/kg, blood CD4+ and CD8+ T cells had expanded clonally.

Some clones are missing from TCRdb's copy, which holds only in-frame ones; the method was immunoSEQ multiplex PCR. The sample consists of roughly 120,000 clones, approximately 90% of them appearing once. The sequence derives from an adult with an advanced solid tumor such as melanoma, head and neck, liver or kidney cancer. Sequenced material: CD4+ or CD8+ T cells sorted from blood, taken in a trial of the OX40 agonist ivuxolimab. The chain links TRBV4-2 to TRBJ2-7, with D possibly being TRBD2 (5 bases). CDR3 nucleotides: TGTGCCAGCAGCCAAGATAAGGAGGCTAGGTGGGACGAGCAGTACTTC. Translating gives CASSQDKEARWDEQYF.